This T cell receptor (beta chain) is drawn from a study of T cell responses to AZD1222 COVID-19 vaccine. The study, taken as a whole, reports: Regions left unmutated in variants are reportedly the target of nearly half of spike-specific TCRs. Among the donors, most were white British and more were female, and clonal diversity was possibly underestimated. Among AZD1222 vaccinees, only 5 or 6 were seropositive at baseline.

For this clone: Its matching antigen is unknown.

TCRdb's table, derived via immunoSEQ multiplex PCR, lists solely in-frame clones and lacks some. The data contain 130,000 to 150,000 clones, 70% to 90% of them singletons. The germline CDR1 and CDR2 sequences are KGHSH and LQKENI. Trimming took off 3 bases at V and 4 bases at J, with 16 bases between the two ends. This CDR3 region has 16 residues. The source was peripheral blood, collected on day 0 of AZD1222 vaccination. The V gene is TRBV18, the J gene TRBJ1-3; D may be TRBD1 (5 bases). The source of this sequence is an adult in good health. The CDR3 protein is CASSPAGRGLGNTIYF. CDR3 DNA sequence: TGTGCCAGCTCACCCGCCGGACGGGGGTTAGGAAACACCATATATTTT.